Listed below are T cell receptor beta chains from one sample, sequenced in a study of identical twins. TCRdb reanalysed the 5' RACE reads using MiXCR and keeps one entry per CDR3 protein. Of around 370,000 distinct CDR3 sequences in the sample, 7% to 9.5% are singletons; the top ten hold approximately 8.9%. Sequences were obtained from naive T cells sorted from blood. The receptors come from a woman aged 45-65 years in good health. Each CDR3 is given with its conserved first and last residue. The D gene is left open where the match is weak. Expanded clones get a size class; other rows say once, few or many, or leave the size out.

cdr3_aa: CASKRDSLPPMPYEQYF
cdr3_nt: TGCGCCAGCAAAAGGGACAGCTTACCCCCTATGCCCTACGAGCAGTACTTC
d_call: TRBD1
clone_size: few
v_call: TRBV5-1
j_call: TRBJ2-7

cdr3_aa: CASSLDGRAGETQYF
cdr3_nt: TGCGCCAGCAGCTTGGACGGGAGGGCCGGGGAGACCCAGTACTTC
d_call: TRBD2
clone_size: -
v_call: TRBV5-1
j_call: TRBJ2-5

cdr3_aa: CASSYSLEGMNTEAFF
cdr3_nt: TGTGCCAGCAGTTACTCTCTGGAGGGGATGAACACTGAAGCTTTCTTT
d_call: -
clone_size: few
v_call: TRBV6-6
j_call: TRBJ1-1

cdr3_aa: CASSLEGNIQYF
cdr3_nt: TGTGCCAGCAGTTTAGAGGGAAACATTCAGTACTTC
d_call: -
clone_size: -
v_call: TRBV12-3/TRBV12-4
j_call: TRBJ2-4

cdr3_aa: CASSVEDTQNF
cdr3_nt: TGTGCCAGCAGCGTCGAGGATACGCAGAATTTT
d_call: -
clone_size: -
v_call: TRBV3-1
j_call: TRBJ2-3

cdr3_aa: CASSSHGISYNEQFF
cdr3_nt: TGTGCCAGCAGCTCGCATGGGATCTCCTACAATGAGCAGTTCTTC
d_call: -
clone_size: -
v_call: TRBV7-9
j_call: TRBJ2-1

cdr3_aa: CASRTGLNQPQHF
cdr3_nt: TGTGCCAGTCGGACAGGGTTAAATCAGCCCCAGCATTTT
d_call: TRBD1
clone_size: -
v_call: TRBV27
j_call: TRBJ1-5

cdr3_aa: CASSYSGQLGGQPQHF
cdr3_nt: TGTGCCAGCAGTTACTCGGGGCAGCTAGGGGGTCAGCCCCAGCATTTT
d_call: -
clone_size: -
v_call: TRBV6-2/TRBV6-3
j_call: TRBJ1-5

cdr3_aa: CASSSGQGKGTEAFF
cdr3_nt: TGCGCCAGCAGCTCGGGACAGGGAAAGGGCACTGAAGCTTTCTTT
d_call: TRBD1
clone_size: many
v_call: TRBV5-1
j_call: TRBJ1-1

cdr3_aa: CASSFPTGARYNEQFF
cdr3_nt: TGCGCCAGCAGCTTCCCTACAGGCGCTCGGTACAATGAGCAGTTCTTC
d_call: -
clone_size: -
v_call: TRBV5-1
j_call: TRBJ2-1

cdr3_aa: CSVVGPLAGAPGETQYF
cdr3_nt: TGCAGCGTTGTGGGGCCACTAGCGGGGGCCCCGGGAGAGACCCAGTACTTC
d_call: TRBD2
clone_size: many
v_call: TRBV29-1
j_call: TRBJ2-5

cdr3_aa: CASSPGGTSFTGELFF
cdr3_nt: TGTGCCAGCTCACCAGGAGGGACGTCGTTCACCGGGGAGCTGTTTTTT
d_call: -
clone_size: -
v_call: TRBV18
j_call: TRBJ2-2

cdr3_aa: CSAHSYEQFF
cdr3_nt: TGCAGTGCCCACTCTTATGAGCAGTTCTTC
d_call: -
clone_size: few
v_call: TRBV20-1
j_call: TRBJ2-1

cdr3_aa: CASRPEGKSNQPQHF
cdr3_nt: TGTGCCAGCAGGCCTGAAGGGAAGAGCAATCAGCCCCAGCATTTT
d_call: -
clone_size: many
v_call: TRBV12-3/TRBV12-4
j_call: TRBJ1-5

cdr3_aa: CASSVILPGLAGQPDTQYF
cdr3_nt: TGTGCCAGTTCGGTGATTCTGCCGGGACTAGCGGGACAGCCAGATACGCAGTATTTT
d_call: TRBD2
clone_size: few
v_call: TRBV14
j_call: TRBJ2-3

cdr3_aa: CASSGGGNTDTQYF
cdr3_nt: TGTGCCAGCAGTGGCGGCGGGAACACAGATACGCAGTATTTT
d_call: -
clone_size: -
v_call: TRBV6-1
j_call: TRBJ2-3

cdr3_aa: CSALETGTGSDHGYTF
cdr3_nt: TGCAGTGCGCTGGAGACCGGGACAGGGAGTGACCATGGCTACACCTTC
d_call: TRBD1
clone_size: many
v_call: TRBV20-1
j_call: TRBJ1-2

cdr3_aa: CASSYGGSLNEQFF
cdr3_nt: TGTGCCAGCAGTTACGGGGGATCACTCAATGAGCAGTTCTTC
d_call: -
clone_size: few
v_call: TRBV6-5
j_call: TRBJ2-1

cdr3_aa: CASSLVMGGRPNEQFF
cdr3_nt: TGCGCCAGCAGCTTGGTGATGGGCGGGAGACCCAATGAGCAGTTCTTC
d_call: TRBD2
clone_size: few
v_call: TRBV5-1
j_call: TRBJ2-1

cdr3_aa: CATSRDQGQGAANYGYTF
cdr3_nt: TGTGCCACCAGCAGAGATCAGGGACAGGGGGCGGCTAACTATGGCTACACCTTC
d_call: TRBD1
clone_size: few
v_call: TRBV15
j_call: TRBJ1-2

cdr3_aa: CASSAGQFGNTIYF
cdr3_nt: TGTGCCAGCAGCGCGGGACAGTTTGGAAACACCATATATTTT
d_call: TRBD1
clone_size: -
v_call: TRBV9
j_call: TRBJ1-3

cdr3_aa: CASSLGTSHTGELFF
cdr3_nt: TGTGCCAGCAGCCTCGGGACTTCCCACACCGGGGAGCTGTTTTTT
d_call: -
clone_size: few
v_call: TRBV13
j_call: TRBJ2-2

cdr3_aa: CASSQTGAYGYTF
cdr3_nt: TGTGCCAGCAGCCAGACAGGGGCCTATGGCTACACCTTC
d_call: TRBD1
clone_size: few
v_call: TRBV4-2
j_call: TRBJ1-2

cdr3_aa: CASSQDDGKETQYF
cdr3_nt: TGTGCCAGCAGCCAAGATGACGGGAAGGAGACCCAGTACTTC
d_call: -
clone_size: few
v_call: TRBV3-1
j_call: TRBJ2-5

cdr3_aa: CASRDRSSGANVLTF
cdr3_nt: TGTGCCAGCCGGGACAGGTCATCTGGGGCCAACGTCCTGACTTTC
d_call: TRBD1
clone_size: few
v_call: TRBV6-6
j_call: TRBJ2-6

cdr3_aa: CASDIGGGGEQYF
cdr3_nt: TGTGCCAGCGACATTGGGGGTGGCGGCGAGCAGTACTTC
d_call: -
clone_size: -
v_call: TRBV3-1
j_call: TRBJ2-7

cdr3_aa: CATSEPRGELFF
cdr3_nt: TGTGCCACCAGTGAACCGAGGGGGGAGCTGTTTTTT
d_call: -
clone_size: few
v_call: TRBV24-1
j_call: TRBJ2-2

cdr3_aa: CASSIGGEQFF
cdr3_nt: TGTGCCAGTAGTATTGGGGGTGAGCAGTTCTTC
d_call: -
clone_size: few
v_call: TRBV19
j_call: TRBJ2-1

cdr3_aa: CASSQGLAGGGGGEQFF
cdr3_nt: TGTGCCAGCAGCCAAGGTCTAGCGGGAGGGGGTGGCGGTGAGCAGTTCTTC
d_call: TRBD2
clone_size: many
v_call: TRBV3-1
j_call: TRBJ2-1

cdr3_aa: CSVEDRGVLNEQFF
cdr3_nt: TGCAGCGTTGAAGATAGAGGGGTACTAAATGAGCAGTTCTTC
d_call: -
clone_size: many
v_call: TRBV29-1
j_call: TRBJ2-1

cdr3_aa: CASGELAGEEFF
cdr3_nt: TGCGCCAGCGGGGAACTAGCGGGAGAAGAGTTCTTC
d_call: TRBD2
clone_size: few
v_call: TRBV5-1
j_call: TRBJ2-1

cdr3_aa: CASSETGPSTDTQYF
cdr3_nt: TGTGCCAGCAGTGAGACCGGTCCTAGCACAGATACGCAGTATTTT
d_call: -
clone_size: many
v_call: TRBV25-1
j_call: TRBJ2-3

cdr3_aa: CASRLGGTYTEAFF
cdr3_nt: TGTGCCAGCAGACTGGGTGGTACTTACACTGAAGCTTTCTTT
d_call: -
clone_size: few
v_call: TRBV12-3/TRBV12-4
j_call: TRBJ1-1

cdr3_aa: CATSRGRETQYF
cdr3_nt: TGTGCCACCAGTCGGGGCCGGGAGACCCAGTACTTC
d_call: -
clone_size: many
v_call: TRBV24-1
j_call: TRBJ2-5

cdr3_aa: CASSPGQGYSQPQHF
cdr3_nt: TGTGCCAGCAGTCCGGGACAGGGGTATTCTCAGCCCCAGCATTTT
d_call: TRBD1
clone_size: -
v_call: TRBV6-1
j_call: TRBJ1-5

cdr3_aa: CASSESGSGHTQYF
cdr3_nt: TGTGCCAGCAGTGAATCCGGTTCAGGGCACACCCAGTACTTC
d_call: -
clone_size: -
v_call: TRBV25-1
j_call: TRBJ2-5

cdr3_aa: CAISESLTGKGTYEQYF
cdr3_nt: TGTGCCATCAGTGAGTCGCTGACAGGGAAAGGAACCTACGAGCAGTACTTC
d_call: TRBD1
clone_size: few
v_call: TRBV10-3
j_call: TRBJ2-7

cdr3_aa: CASSPERGQLYGYTF
cdr3_nt: TGTGCCAGCAGCCCCGAGCGGGGACAGCTCTATGGCTACACCTTC
d_call: TRBD1
clone_size: -
v_call: TRBV27
j_call: TRBJ1-2

cdr3_aa: CASSFPTFGYTF
cdr3_nt: TGTGCCAGCAGTTTCCCGACATTTGGCTACACCTTC
d_call: -
clone_size: many
v_call: TRBV12-3/TRBV12-4
j_call: TRBJ1-2

cdr3_aa: CASNYRVSYEQYF
cdr3_nt: TGTGCCAGCAACTACAGGGTCTCCTACGAGCAGTACTTC
d_call: -
clone_size: few
v_call: TRBV6-1
j_call: TRBJ2-7

cdr3_aa: CASTLGLGTQYF
cdr3_nt: TGTGCCAGCACCCTGGGCCTCGGGACCCAGTACTTC
d_call: -
clone_size: many
v_call: TRBV12-3/TRBV12-4
j_call: TRBJ2-5

cdr3_aa: CASKRRETDEQFF
cdr3_nt: TGTGCCAGCAAGCGGCGGGAGACCGATGAGCAGTTCTTC
d_call: TRBD2
clone_size: -
v_call: TRBV25-1
j_call: TRBJ2-1

cdr3_aa: CASSLGTGGLQETQYF
cdr3_nt: TGCGCCAGCAGCTTGGGGACAGGGGGCCTACAAGAGACCCAGTACTTC
d_call: TRBD1
clone_size: -
v_call: TRBV5-1
j_call: TRBJ2-5

cdr3_aa: CASSWTSGRGRNEQFF
cdr3_nt: TGTGCCAGTAGTTGGACTAGCGGGAGGGGCCGAAATGAGCAGTTCTTC
d_call: TRBD2
clone_size: few
v_call: TRBV19
j_call: TRBJ2-1

cdr3_aa: CSETQATSCYTF
cdr3_nt: TGCAGCGAGACCCAAGCGACATCTTGCTACACCTTC
d_call: -
clone_size: few
v_call: TRBV29-1
j_call: TRBJ1-2

cdr3_aa: CASSLSLGISQETQYF
cdr3_nt: TGCGCCAGCAGCTTGTCCCTTGGTATCAGCCAAGAGACCCAGTACTTC
d_call: -
clone_size: many
v_call: TRBV5-1
j_call: TRBJ2-5

cdr3_aa: CASSPGELSDEQFF
cdr3_nt: TGCGCCAGCAGCCCTGGCGAACTATCCGATGAGCAGTTCTTC
d_call: -
clone_size: many
v_call: TRBV5-1
j_call: TRBJ2-1

cdr3_aa: CASSATGTGGPQHF
cdr3_nt: TGTGCCAGCAGTGCAACCGGGACAGGAGGACCCCAGCATTTT
d_call: TRBD1
clone_size: few
v_call: TRBV6-1
j_call: TRBJ1-5